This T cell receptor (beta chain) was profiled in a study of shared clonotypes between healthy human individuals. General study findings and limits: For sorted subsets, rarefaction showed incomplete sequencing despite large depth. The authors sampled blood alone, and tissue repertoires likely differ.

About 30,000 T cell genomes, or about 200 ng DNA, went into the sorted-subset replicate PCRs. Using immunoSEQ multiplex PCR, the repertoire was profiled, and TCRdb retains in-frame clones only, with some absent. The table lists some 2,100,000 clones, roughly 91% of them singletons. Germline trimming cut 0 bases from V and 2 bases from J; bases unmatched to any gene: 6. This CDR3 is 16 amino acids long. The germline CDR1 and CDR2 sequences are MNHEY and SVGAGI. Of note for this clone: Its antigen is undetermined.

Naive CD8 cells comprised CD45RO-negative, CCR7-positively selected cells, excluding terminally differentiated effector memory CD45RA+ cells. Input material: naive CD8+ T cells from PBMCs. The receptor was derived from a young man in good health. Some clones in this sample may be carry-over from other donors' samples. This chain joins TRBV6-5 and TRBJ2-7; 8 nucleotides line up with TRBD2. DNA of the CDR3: TGTGCCAGCAGTTACTCCGGCGGGAGGCCCCCCTACGAGCAGTACTTC. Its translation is CASSYSGGRPPYEQYF.